The source of this T cell receptor (beta chain) is a study of T cells in narcolepsy. TCRdb's copy holds only in-frame clones and misses some; the assay was immunoSEQ multiplex PCR. The table has about 27,000 clones, 75% to 85% seen once. Notes on this clone: The antigen remains unidentified.

The CDR3 extends over 11 amino acids. V lost 6 bases and J lost 5, with 6 bases in between. CDR1 is SGHVS, CDR2 FQNEAQ, per germline. Findings and caveats of the study: Blood of same and different patients, but not healthy controls, reportedly held recurring autoreactive clonotypes. Same-patient CSF and blood CD4+ T cell clonotypes included HCRT-specific and TRIB2-specific autoreactive ones.

This chain joins TRBV7-8 and TRBJ2-3, with D uncertain. Material for sequencing was CD45RA- memory CD4+ T cells from PBMCs. The sequence was obtained from a human donor with narcolepsy. Here the CDR3 DNA reads TGTGCCAGCAGGCTCGGAGATACGCAGTATTTT. Its translation: CASRLGDTQYF.